The 18 T cell receptor beta chains given below trace back to one sample, sequenced in a study of shared clonotypes between healthy human individuals. Here immunoSEQ multiplex PCR was the method, and the copy in TCRdb shows in-frame clones only, minus some. The sample includes 2 million to 2.5 million clones, approximately 93% of them seen just once. Specimen: naive CD4+ T cells from PBMCs. Subset indicated: CD45RA+ positively selected. These TCRs come from a man between 18 and 29 years old in good health. Some clones in this sample may be carry-over from other donors' samples.

This chain connects TRBV5-1 to TRBJ1-2, with D tentatively TRBD1 (5 bases). In germline, CDR1 is SGHRS, CDR2 YFSETQ. This CDR3 has 15 residues. Trimming removed 0 bases from V and 2 bases from J, with 11 bases in between. The CDR3 DNA follows: TGCGCCAGCAGCTTGGCGGGGGTTCCAAACTATGGCTACACCTTC. Protein: CASSLAGVPNYGYTF. The full variable domain, rest sourced from reference TRBV5-1 and TRBJ1-2, is KAGVTQTPRYLIKTRGQQVTLSCSPISGHRSVSWYQQTPGQGLQFLFEYFSETQRNKGNFPGRFSGRQFSNSRSEMNVSTLELGDSALYLCASSLAGVPNYGYTFGSGTRLTVV.

On this clone itself: This CDR3 is also generated by other DNA sequences in the sample. The chain uses TRBV5-1 and TRBJ1-4; D is undetermined. Deletions cut 0 bases from V and 1 base from J, with 1 base between. CDR3 length: 13 amino acids. The germline V gene encodes CDR1 SGHRS and CDR2 YFSETQ. This CDR3 is CASSLETNEKLFF. CDR3 nucleotide sequence: TGCGCCAGCAGCTTGGAAACTAATGAAAAACTGTTTTTT.

The rearrangement joins TRBV19 to TRBJ1-4; no firm D call. This CDR3 has 17 amino acids. Germline loops: CDR1 LNHDA, CDR2 SQIVND (reference sequence). Trimming pared 5 bases from V and 1 base from J, leaving 17 bases between. CDR3 region: CASSPGDVQLTNEKLFF. In DNA form, the CDR3 reads TGTGCCAGTAGTCCCGGTGATGTCCAGCTAACTAATGAAAAACTGTTTTTT.

The V and J genes are TRBV9 and TRBJ1-2, with 9 bases fitting TRBD1. Trimming cost V 2 bases and J 8 bases; bases outside gene matches: 7. The germline V gene has CDR1 SGDLS and CDR2 YYNGEE. The CDR3 extends over 14 amino acids. In DNA form, the CDR3 reads TGTGCCAGCAGCGTCGGGACAGGGAGGATCGGCTACACCTTC. This translates into CASSVGTGRIGYTF.

This sequence joins TRBV12-5 and TRBJ2-7, with D possibly being TRBD1 (6 bases). Per germline, CDR1 LGHNT and CDR2 FRNRAP. CDR3 length: 17 amino acids. Trimming took off 1 base at V and 0 bases at J, with 16 bases between the two ends. This CDR3 is CASGLGTGPYSSYEQYF. CDR3 nucleotide sequence: TGTGCTAGTGGTTTGGGAACAGGGCCCTATTCCTCCTACGAGCAGTACTTC.

A remark on this clone: The identical CDR3 is also encoded by other nucleotide sequences in the sample. This chain links TRBV28 with TRBJ1-3; 8 nucleotides align to TRBD1. CDR1 and CDR2 (germline): MDHEN, SYDVKM. V was pared by 5 bases and J by 3 bases, with 3 bases of the junction left unmatched. The CDR3 loop spans 14 amino acids. The CDR3 bases are TGTGCCAGCAGTGGGACAGGCGGTGGAAACACCATATATTTT. Translation gives CASSGTGGGNTIYF.

The chain recombines TRBV5-1 with TRBJ1-2; possibly TRBD1 for D (6 bases). V was clipped by 7 bases and J by 4 bases, with 17 bases between them. Germline CDR1 SGHRS, CDR2 YFSETQ. The CDR3 has 14 residues. The CDR3 spells CASGRGPTGYGYTF. The CDR3 DNA sequence: TGCGCCAGCGGCAGGGGCCCCACCGGCTATGGCTACACCTTC.

The chain has TRBV19 and TRBJ1-2; D perhaps matches TRBD1 (5 bases). CDR1 and CDR2 from the germline V gene are LNHDA and SQIVND (reference sequence). Trimming pared 3 bases from V and 1 base from J, leaving 12 bases between. CDR3 size: 15 residues. This CDR3 reads CASSIGGPDNYGYTF. The DNA of the CDR3 is TGTGCCAGTAGTATCGGGGGACCCGATAACTATGGCTACACCTTC. The entire variable domain, with the rest obtained from reference TRBV19 and TRBJ1-2, is as follows: DGGITQSPKYLFRKEGQNVTLSCEQNLNHDAMYWYRQDPGQGLRLIYYSQIVNDFQKGDIAEGYSVSREKKESFPLTVTSAQKNPTAFYLCASSIGGPDNYGYTFGSGTRLTVV.

V usage is TRBV28 and J usage is TRBJ2-3; unclear D gene. CDR3 size: 15 residues. V shed 5 bases and J shed 1 base, with 13 bases lying between them. The germline CDR1 and CDR2 sequences are MDHEN and SYDVKM. The CDR3 region is CASSGQAIGTDTQYF. The CDR3, as DNA: TGTGCCAGCAGTGGTCAAGCGATCGGCACAGATACGCAGTATTTT.

This clone has just one count. The chain employs TRBV6-5 and TRBJ1-1; D possibly corresponds to TRBD1 (5 bases). The germline V gene has CDR1 MNHEY and CDR2 SVGAGI. The germline V and J ends were trimmed by 0 bases and 3 bases, with 11 bases remaining between them. The CDR3 runs 15 residues. CDR3 bases: TGTGCCAGCAGTTACTCGCTCGTGGGGGACACTGAAGCTTTCTTT. Translation: CASSYSLVGDTEAFF.

Concerning this clone: Distinct nucleotide sequences in the sample also encode this CDR3. The chain couples TRBV30 to TRBJ2-3, with TRBD2 matching 7 bases. After removal of 0 bases from V and 4 bases from J, the junction contained 1 base not matched to a gene. The CDR3 has 13 amino acids. From germline, CDR1 is GTSNPN and CDR2 SVGIG (reference sequence). CDR3 amino acids: CAWSVRGADTQYF. The CDR3 DNA sequence: TGTGCCTGGAGTGTACGGGGGGCAGATACGCAGTATTTT.

The gene calls are TRBV5-4 and TRBJ1-4, with D maybe TRBD1 (5 bases). V was trimmed by 2 bases and J by 0 bases, leaving 11 bases between them. Germline loops: CDR1 SGHNT, CDR2 YYREEE (reference sequence). This CDR3 is 16 amino acids long. The CDR3 region is CASSFGAAATNEKLFF. In DNA form, the CDR3 reads TGTGCCAGCAGCTTTGGGGCGGCTGCAACTAATGAAAAACTGTTTTTT. Together with reference TRBV5-4 and TRBJ1-4, the CDR3 gives the full variable domain: ETGVTQSPTHLIKTRGQQVTLRCSSQSGHNTVSWYQQALGQGPQFIFQYYREEENGRGNFPPRFSGLQFPNYSSELNVNALELDDSALYLCASSFGAAATNEKLFFGSGTQLSVL.

Comment on this clone: Other DNA sequences in this specimen translate into the identical CDR3. The chain combines TRBV30 with TRBJ2-7; no firm D call. The V gene lost 2 bases and the J gene lost 3 bases, with 8 bases spanning the gap. Germline V lookup: CDR1 GTSNPN, CDR2 SVGIG (reference sequence). The CDR3 runs 12 residues. The CDR3 here is CAWSLGGYEQYF. The CDR3 DNA reads as TGTGCCTGGAGTCTAGGCGGCTACGAGCAGTACTTC.

This clone was observed a handful of times. CDR3 sequence reads: CASSQSTRDGKRTEAFF. The DNA for the CDR3 is TGTGCCAGCAGCCAATCTACCAGGGACGGGAAGAGGACTGAAGCTTTCTTT. This chain connects TRBV4-2 to TRBJ1-1, with D tentatively TRBD1 (5 bases). V was clipped by 2 bases and J by 5 bases, with 21 bases between them. Germline V lookup: CDR1 LGHNA, CDR2 YNFKEQ. This CDR3 region has 17 residues.

V gene TRBV28 combines with J gene TRBJ1-4; 8 bases are shared with TRBD1. The CDR3 contains 16 residues. The V gene end was trimmed by 5 bases and the J gene end by 0 bases; junction bases not matched to a gene: 5. Germline V CDR1 and CDR2: MDHEN, SYDVKM. The CDR3 protein is CASSGAGGSTNEKLFF. CDR3 in DNA: TGTGCCAGCAGTGGTGCAGGGGGCTCAACTAATGAAAAACTGTTTTTT.

This sequence joins TRBV18 and TRBJ1-2; D gene uncertain. CDR1 KGHSH and CDR2 LQKENI come from the germline V gene. Trimming stripped 5 bases from V and 2 bases from J, with 12 bases between. This CDR3 spans 14 amino acids. Here the CDR3 DNA reads TGTGCCAGCTCATCAAACTGGGTAAACTATGGCTACACCTTC. Amino acid sequence: CASSSNWVNYGYTF.

This chain connects TRBV18 to TRBJ2-1; D might be TRBD2 (5 bases). Germline CDR1 is KGHSH and CDR2 is LQKENI. V was trimmed by 7 bases and J by 7 bases, leaving 14 bases between them. The CDR3 is 13 residues long. DNA for the CDR3: TGTGCCAGCTGCCGGACTTCTGGGAATGAGCAGTTCTTC. This gives the protein CASCRTSGNEQFF.

J is TRBJ2-7 and V is TRBV7-3; no firm D call. CDR3 length equals 13 residues. V was shortened by 3 bases and J by 1 base, with 7 bases between the two germline ends. Germline V gene sequence: CDR1 SGHTA, CDR2 FQGTGA. CDR3 sequence: CASSLVRSYEQYF. The CDR3 nucleotides are TGTGCCAGCAGCTTGGTGAGGTCCTACGAGCAGTACTTC.